These 9 T cell receptor beta chains originate from one sample sequenced in a study of shared clonotypes between healthy human individuals. Here immunoSEQ multiplex PCR was the method, and the copy in TCRdb shows in-frame clones only, minus some. The table includes around 700,000 clones, around 73% detected once. The sample comprised memory CD4+ T cells sorted from blood. The subset here: CD45RA-negative fraction. The receptor source for this set is a woman aged 25-40 years in good health.

CDR3 protein: CASNTGGYEQYF. The CDR3 DNA sequence: TGTGCCAGCAACACGGGGGGCTACGAGCAGTACTTC. The V and J genes are TRBV6-6 and TRBJ2-7, with 7 bases that match TRBD2. Germline loops: CDR1 MNHNY, CDR2 SVGAGI (reference sequence). The CDR3 is made up of 12 amino acids. The junction had 3 bases not matched to a gene; V was cut back by 7 bases and J by 3 bases.

V gene TRBV4-2 combines with J gene TRBJ2-1, with 7 bases that match TRBD2. The CDR3 covers 16 residues. Per the germline V gene, CDR1 is LGHNA and CDR2 is YNFKEQ. V lost 2 bases, J lost 1 base, and 5 bases stayed unmatched. The CDR3 reads CASSQSWGGSYNEQFF. CDR3 coding DNA: TGTGCCAGCAGCCAAAGCTGGGGGGGATCCTACAATGAGCAGTTCTTC.

The V and J genes are TRBV29-1 and TRBJ1-2; D gene uncertain. CDR3 length: 13 residues. With 4 bases removed from V and 1 base from J, the gap between germline ends came to 10 bases. Germline V CDR1 and CDR2: SQVTM, ANQGSEA. CDR3 coding DNA: TGCAGCGTTGGGACGGCCAGTAACTATGGCTACACCTTC. Translating it yields CSVGTASNYGYTF.

In this sample, this clone turned up a few times. The same CDR3 is also encoded by other DNA sequences in this sample. This chain links TRBV18 with TRBJ1-4, with TRBD1 identical over 9 bases. This CDR3 region has 14 residues. The J segment lost 7 bases and the V segment lost 6 bases, leaving 6 bases of the junction unmatched. Germline CDR1 and CDR2: KGHSH and LQKENI. The CDR3 sequence: CASSPGQGTEKLFF. The CDR3, as DNA: TGTGCCAGCTCCCCGGGACAGGGTACTGAAAAACTGTTTTTT.

The V gene is TRBV18, the J gene TRBJ2-1; possible D gene TRBD1, 6 bases. This CDR3 region has 15 residues. The germline V and J ends were trimmed by 6 bases and 7 bases, with 19 bases remaining between them. CDR1 and CDR2 (germline): KGHSH, LQKENI. The CDR3 protein is CASSDNQGLRNEQFF. DNA of the CDR3: TGTGCCAGCTCCGACAACCAGGGGTTGAGGAATGAGCAGTTCTTC.

The chain couples TRBV5-4 to TRBJ2-7; 7 nucleotides align to TRBD2. Trimming took 1 base from V and 0 from J; bases not matched to a gene: 4. The CDR3 is 15 residues long. Germline loops: CDR1 SGHNT, CDR2 YYREEE (reference sequence). The CDR3 here is CASSLSSGYSYEQYF. As DNA, the CDR3 is TGTGCCAGCAGCTTGTCTAGCGGATACTCCTACGAGCAGTACTTC.

This clone was detected only a few times. The gene calls are TRBV25-1 and TRBJ2-1; no firm D call. The CDR3 loop spans 16 amino acids. Germline CDR1 is MGHDK and CDR2 is SYGVNS. Trimming cost V 4 bases and J 2 bases, with 15 bases left between them. CDR3 residues: CASSGQNSSPYNEQFF. CDR3 nucleotide sequence: TGTGCCAGCAGTGGTCAGAACAGTTCACCCTACAATGAGCAGTTCTTC.

This clone was recorded at least ten times. The chain has TRBV19 and TRBJ2-3, with no clear D. This CDR3 is built from 16 residues. Germline CDR1 LNHDA, CDR2 SQIVND (reference sequence). The V gene lost 4 bases and the J gene lost 9 bases, with 23 bases spanning the gap. The CDR3 protein is CASSTRTALGFETQYF. The CDR3 bases are TGTGCCAGTAGTACCAGGACCGCTCTGGGGTTCGAGACGCAGTATTTT. Filled out from reference TRBV19 and TRBJ2-3, the complete variable domain reads DGGITQSPKYLFRKEGQNVTLSCEQNLNHDAMYWYRQDPGQGLRLIYYSQIVNDFQKGDIAEGYSVSREKKESFPLTVTSAQKNPTAFYLCASSTRTALGFETQYFGPGTRLTVL.

This clone was counted once. The rearrangement links TRBV19 to TRBJ1-1; D is unresolved. The CDR3 contains 14 residues. Trimming left V 3 bases short and J 11 bases short, with 19 bases between. From germline, CDR1 is LNHDA and CDR2 SQIVND (reference sequence). Written as DNA, the CDR3 is TGTGCCAGTAGTATCGCGGGAGACCATTTGGGGGCTTTCTTT. Residues: CASSIAGDHLGAFF.